The clone carrying this TCR beta chain has a handful of counts. 60 Vbeta and 13 Jbeta primers were used in PCR. Measured with immunoSEQ multiplex PCR; TCRdb has only the in-frame clones, and not every one. The sample has about 170,000 clones; more than 60% are singletons. The data stem from a study of cytomegalovirus exposure and HLA in healthy donors. Germline V gene data show CDR1 as MDHEN and CDR2 as SYDVKM. This CDR3 spans 16 amino acids. The V segment lost 6 bases and the J segment 1 base; nucleotides outside the gene matches: 8. The sample taken for sequencing was PBMCs. The chain carries TRBV28 and TRBJ2-2, with 7 bases aligning to TRBD1. This TCR was sampled from a female donor in good health and CMV-seronegative. This CDR3 reads CASSPPGQLNTGELFF. In DNA, the CDR3 is TGTGCCAGCAGCCCACCGGGACAGCTGAACACCGGGGAGCTGTTTTTT. The full variable domain, rest sourced from reference TRBV28 and TRBJ2-2, is DVKVTQSSRYLVKRTGEKVFLECVQDMDHENMFWYRQDPGLGLRLIYFSYDVKMKEKGDIPEGYSVSREKKERFSLILESASTNQTSMYLCASSPPGQLNTGELFFGEGSRLTVL.